This TCR beta chain was profiled in a study of T-cell memory formation after mild COVID-19. Whole-study results and caveats: Whether second-wave clones peaking at day 37 were SARS-CoV-2 specific went unconfirmed.

The V segment lost 4 bases and the J segment 4 bases; nucleotides outside the gene matches: 8. Germline V CDR1 and CDR2: LGHDT, YNNKEL (reference sequence). The CDR3 sequence is 15 residues long. One entry per CDR3 protein, called by TCRdb with MiXCR from the 5' RACE reads. Of hundreds of thousands of distinct CDR3 sequences in the sample, around 28% are singletons; the top ten hold 13%. This clonotype occurred a few times. Its target is unknown. The chain is built from TRBV3-1 and TRBJ2-7; TRBD1 matches at 9 bases. This receptor was obtained from an adult woman who had mild COVID-19 (a few samples of this study predate the infection). Cell type and time point are not known. Specimen: PBMCs or a T cell subset sorted from them (not recorded which). The CDR3 is CASSLRGQGSYEQYF. CDR3 coding DNA: TGTGCCAGCAGCCTCCGAGGACAGGGGAGTTACGAGCAGTACTTC.